The 22 T cell receptor beta chains listed next were all sequenced from one sample in a study of CD8 T cells in ankylosing spondylitis. TCRdb called the 5' RACE reads again in MiXCR, with one record for every CDR3 protein. The sample lists 150,000 to 200,000 distinct CDR3 sequences; 15% to 20% were seen once. Sequenced: blood, either unsorted or a sorted T cell fraction (not recorded which). The receptors shown here come from a male donor with ankylosing spondylitis or in good health (not recorded which).

The chain couples TRBV5-1 to TRBJ2-2, with D possibly called TRBD1 or TRBD2 (5 bases each). Germline CDR1 SGHRS, CDR2 YFSETQ. The CDR3 is 16 amino acids. V lost 4 bases, J lost 1 base, and 14 bases lay in between. The CDR3 nucleotides read TGCGCCAGCAGCATTGGGACCGAGATGAACACCGGGGAGCTGTTTTTT. It translates to CASSIGTEMNTGELFF.

This clonotype turned up a few times. V is TRBV7-2 and J is TRBJ2-7; TRBD2 is a possible D gene (5 bases). The CDR3 has 14 residues. From germline, CDR1 is SGHTA and CDR2 FQGNSA. Trimming removed 1 base at V and 6 bases at J, with 13 bases between. CDR3 DNA sequence: TGTGCCAGCAGCTTAGAGGAGCGACGGGGCGAGCAGTACTTC. Amino acid sequence: CASSLEERRGEQYF.

Remarks on this clonotype: A much larger clonotype is one base distant, so this may be a read error. This CDR3 reads CASSSLVGDYNEQFF. For the CDR3, the DNA is TGCGCCAGCAGCTCTCTAGTGGGAGACTACAATGAGCAGTTCTTC. The gene calls are TRBV5-1 and TRBJ2-1, with D maybe TRBD2 (5 bases). The length of the CDR3 is 15 residues. Germline V gene sequence: CDR1 SGHRS, CDR2 YFSETQ. Deletions cut 3 bases from V and 3 bases from J, with 13 bases between.

This clonotype was recorded a few times. The chain recombines TRBV5-5 with TRBJ1-5; no clear D gene. CDR1 is SGHKS and CDR2 is YYEKEE in the germline V gene (reference sequence). Between the trimmed V and J ends, which lost 4 bases and 7 bases, there was a span of 15 bases. CDR3 size: 14 residues. The CDR3 here is CASSPGSNRQPQHF. CDR3 bases: TGTGCCAGCAGCCCCGGGTCAAACCGGCAGCCCCAGCATTTT.

In its sample, this clonotype was seen many times. This chain uses TRBV10-2 with TRBJ2-5; TRBD1 is a possible D gene (5 bases). Germline V gives CDR1 WSHSY, CDR2 SAAADI. The CDR3 is 14 amino acids. V lost 2 bases and J 0 bases, leaving 7 bases between the germline ends. This CDR3 reads CASSERQNQETQYF. The CDR3 DNA reads TGCGCCAGCAGTGAGCGACAGAACCAAGAGACCCAGTACTTC.

J is TRBJ2-7 and V is TRBV13; 8 bases line up with TRBD1. From germline, CDR1 is PRHDT and CDR2 FYEKMQ (reference sequence). Trimming cost V 3 bases and J 2 bases; bases outside gene matches: 9. The CDR3 runs to 16 residues. The CDR3 nucleotides are TGTGCCAGCAGCTTCGGCAGGGGGCCATCCCCCTACGAGCAGTACTTC. This codes for CASSFGRGPSPYEQYF. Variable domain in full (rest from reference TRBV13 and TRBJ2-7): AAGVIQSPRHLIKEKRETATLKCYPIPRHDTVYWYQQGPGQDPQFLISFYEKMQSDKGSIPDRFSAQQFSDYHSELNMSSLELGDSALYFCASSFGRGPSPYEQYFGPGTRLTVT.

This clonotype turned up a few times. The genes are TRBV2 and TRBJ1-4, with a weak D call TRBD1 (5 bases). V was trimmed by 1 base and J by 8 bases, leaving 20 bases between them. CDR3 size: 17 residues. Germline V gene sequence: CDR1 SNHLY, CDR2 FYNNEI. The CDR3 protein is CASSEGNTGVLSEKLFF. As DNA, the CDR3 is TGTGCCAGCAGTGAAGGGAACACGGGGGTACTCTCCGAAAAACTGTTTTTT.

V usage is TRBV19 and J usage is TRBJ2-6; D gene uncertain. Germline lookup yields CDR1 LNHDA and CDR2 SQIVND (reference sequence). The CDR3 runs 14 residues. V lost 6 bases and J lost 1, with 7 bases in between. The CDR3 DNA reads as TGTGCCAGTAGGGAACAGTCTGGGGCCAACGTCCTGACTTTC. Translation gives CASREQSGANVLTF.

This clonotype was detected only a few times. The chain couples TRBV12-3 or TRBV12-4 to TRBJ2-1, with D perhaps being TRBD1 or TRBD2 (5 bases each). The CDR3 runs to 13 residues. V gave up 6 bases and J gave up 13 bases, with 19 bases separating them. The CDR3, as DNA: TGTGCCAGCAGCCTTACACGGGACGGAATCCAGTTCTTC. Its translation is CASSLTRDGIQFF.

The sample holds one count of this clonotype. The chain combines TRBV6-5 with TRBJ1-5; TRBD1 aligns across 7 bases. V lost 5 bases and J lost 0; bases outside the gene matches: 4. The CDR3 has 15 residues. CDR1 MNHEY and CDR2 SVGAGI come from the germline V gene. The CDR3 is CASSQTGFSNQPQHF. The CDR3 DNA follows: TGTGCCAGCAGTCAGACAGGGTTTAGCAATCAGCCCCAGCATTTT.

The chain recombines TRBV11-2 with TRBJ2-7; 10 bases map to TRBD2. The CDR3 is 18 amino acids. V lost 2 bases to trimming and J lost 3 bases; unmatched junction nucleotides: 13. The V gene's germline CDR1 is SGHAT and CDR2 FQNNGV. For the CDR3, the DNA is TGTGCCAGCAGCTTACAGCGGGAGGGCCTTAATTTGTTCTACGAGCAGTACTTC. It encodes CASSLQREGLNLFYEQYF.

The genes are TRBV14 and TRBJ2-1; D gene unclear. V was pared by 1 base and J by 1 base, with 8 bases between. The CDR3 spans 15 residues. In germline, CDR1 is SGHDN, CDR2 FVKESK. The CDR3 DNA reads as TGTGCCAGCAGCCAAGTTGCCGCTTCCTACAATGAGCAGTTCTTC. It codes for CASSQVAASYNEQFF.

The chain links TRBV20-1 to TRBJ2-5, with 11 bases matching TRBD2. Trimming at V came to 0 bases and at J to 0 bases, leaving 9 bases not matched to a gene. CDR3 length: 18 amino acids. Germline V gives CDR1 DFQATT, CDR2 SNEGSKA (reference sequence). The CDR3 here is CSARDGTSGGVYQETQYF. The CDR3 DNA is TGCAGTGCTAGAGATGGGACTAGCGGAGGGGTGTACCAAGAGACCCAGTACTTC.

At least ten counts were recorded for this clonotype. At one of its ends the junction is not consistent with the germline gene, which may arise from a read error. The rearrangement joins TRBV12-3 or TRBV12-4 to TRBJ2-7; D may be TRBD2 (7 bases). The CDR3 runs to 14 residues. CDR3 coding DNA: TGTGCCAGCAGCTTAGGGGGGGGTTCCTACGAGCAGTACTTC. Translating gives CASSLGGGSYEQYF.

This clonotype was counted many times. V and J are TRBV28 and TRBJ1-5; a weak D match, TRBD1 (6 bases). Germline loops: CDR1 MDHEN, CDR2 SYDVKM. The CDR3 has 13 residues. Trimming removed 3 bases from V and 7 bases from J, with 10 bases in between. For the CDR3, the DNA is TGTGCCAGCAGTTTGGGGGCTTGGCAGCCCCAGCATTTT. Protein: CASSLGAWQPQHF.

This chain links TRBV9 with TRBJ1-2; TRBD1 matches 7 bases. Trimming at V came to 0 bases and at J to 4 bases, leaving 9 bases not matched to a gene. The CDR3 totals 16 residues. Germline assignment: CDR1 SGDLS and CDR2 YYNGEE. CDR3 bases: TGTGCCAGCAGCGTAGAGCCTAAGGGACAGTCCTATGGCTACACCTTC. Residues: CASSVEPKGQSYGYTF. Full variable domain (rest looked up from reference TRBV9 and TRBJ1-2): DSGVTQTPKHLITATGQRVTLRCSPRSGDLSVYWYQQSLDQGLQFLIQYYNGEERAKGNILERFSAQQFPDLHSELNLSSLELGDSALYFCASSVEPKGQSYGYTFGSGTRLTVV.

The J gene is TRBJ2-6, the V gene TRBV28; weak D call: TRBD1 (5 bases). Germline V gene lookup returns CDR1 MDHEN and CDR2 SYDVKM. The CDR3 spans 16 residues. Trimming took 5 bases from V and 4 from J, leaving 15 bases between them. The CDR3 region has the DNA TGTGCCAGCAGTCCAATTGGGGCATCCGGGGCCAACGTCCTGACTTTC. Amino acids: CASSPIGASGANVLTF. The full variable domain, in which reference TRBV28 and TRBJ2-6 provide the parts outside the CDR3, is DVKVTQSSRYLVKRTGEKVFLECVQDMDHENMFWYRQDPGLGLRLIYFSYDVKMKEKGDIPEGYSVSREKKERFSLILESASTNQTSMYLCASSPIGASGANVLTFGAGSRLTVL.

The J gene is TRBJ1-6, the V gene TRBV14; D is uncertain. CDR3 length: 16 residues. The germline V and J ends were trimmed by 3 bases and 1 base, with 10 bases remaining between them. Germline CDR1 is SGHDN and CDR2 is FVKESK. As DNA, the CDR3 is TGTGCCAGCAGCCACCCGGACGGATCCTATAATTCACCCCTCCACTTT. Protein sequence: CASSHPDGSYNSPLHF.

Ten or more counts support this clonotype. The V gene is TRBV6-5, the J gene TRBJ1-6; 10 nucleotides line up with TRBD1. Germline V CDR1 and CDR2: MNHEY, SVGAGI. The CDR3 has 14 amino acids. V lost 3 bases to trimming and J lost 10 bases; unmatched junction nucleotides: 3. CDR3: CASSYGQGGSPLHF. The CDR3 DNA is TGTGCCAGCAGTTATGGACAGGGGGGATCACCCCTCCACTTT.

V usage is TRBV7-3 and J usage is TRBJ2-3, with D unresolved. V was cut by 1 base and J by 0 bases, with 8 bases left in between. The germline V gene encodes CDR1 SGHTA and CDR2 FQGTGA. The CDR3 is made up of 15 amino acids. CDR3 nucleotide sequence: TGTGCCAGCAGCTTAAACCCTACTAGCACAGATACGCAGTATTTT. This encodes CASSLNPTSTDTQYF.

This clonotype has a count of ten or more. V usage is TRBV5-1 and J usage is TRBJ1-1; D remains ambiguous. Germline V gene data show CDR1 as SGHRS and CDR2 as YFSETQ. The ends were cut back, 3 bases at V and 4 bases at J, with 13 bases in the middle. The CDR3 runs 14 residues. The CDR3 spells CASSSDPLGTEAFF. DNA for the CDR3: TGCGCCAGCAGCTCTGATCCACTCGGCACTGAAGCTTTCTTT. Filled out from reference TRBV5-1 and TRBJ1-1, the complete variable domain reads KAGVTQTPRYLIKTRGQQVTLSCSPISGHRSVSWYQQTPGQGLQFLFEYFSETQRNKGNFPGRFSGRQFSNSRSEMNVSTLELGDSALYLCASSSDPLGTEAFFGQGTRLTVV.

The CDR3 DNA reads TGTGCCAGCAGTGAAGGCGTCAGCCTGGAGCAGTACTTC. It specifies CASSEGVSLEQYF. The chain uses TRBV6-1 and TRBJ2-7, with D uncertain. V was trimmed by 1 base and J by 7 bases, leaving 11 bases between them. Looked up from germline, CDR1 is MNHNS and CDR2 is SASEGT. CDR3 size: 13 residues.